One sample yielded the 28 T cell receptor beta chains listed below, sequenced in a study of T-cell reconstitution after alpha-beta-depleted transplantation in children (dated by TCRdb to the mid-2010s). Read against the paper, the sample's treatment or condition label means: allogeneic hematopoietic cell transplantation with graft depleted of TCRalphabeta T cells and CD19 B cells. The library was made by PCR. Instrument on record: Illumina HiSeq 2500. To normalize quantification of the TCRbeta repertoire, the TCR libraries were built with molecular barcoding that relied on unique molecular identifiers. TCRdb reprocessed the public reads (quality trimming at Q25 with fastp, clone calling with MiXCR) and kept in-frame beta chains. Rows are combined by CDR3 protein, so each entry shows the most common genes and DNA. Counted in this sample were 75,000 to 90,000 distinct CDR3 sequences; around an eighth of them appeared once. The ten largest clones take up 27% of the sample.

The material was PBMCs, mostly from graft donor cells, obtained 180 days after TCRalphabeta/CD19-depleted stem cell transplant. All receptors derive from a male patient aged 2-9 years who had a stem cell transplant for acute lymphoblastic leukemia, so the T cells may come from the graft donor.

This clonotype occurred a few times. J is TRBJ1-2 and V is TRBV27; D is uncertain. The CDR3 contains 16 residues. V dropped 8 bases and J dropped 1 base, with 20 bases sitting between them. CDR1 MNHEY and CDR2 SMNVEV come from the germline V gene (reference sequence). The CDR3 DNA follows: TGTGCCAGCGCCCACCTCGCCGAAGCCCTTAACTATGGCTACACCTTC. Protein sequence: CASAHLAEALNYGYTF.

This clonotype was picked up many times. This rearrangement joins TRBV9 to TRBJ1-3; no clear D gene. The CDR3 sequence is 14 residues long. CDR1 and CDR2 (germline): SGDLS, YYNGEE. V lost 6 bases and J 4 bases, leaving 14 bases between the germline ends. This CDR3 is CASTDHLPGNTIYF. DNA for the CDR3: TGTGCCAGCACCGACCACCTACCGGGAAACACCATATATTTT.

This clonotype was observed at least ten times. The rearrangement links TRBV4-3 to TRBJ2-7, with 9 bases identical to TRBD1. Germline V gene sequence: CDR1 LGHNA, CDR2 YSLEER. J gave up 2 bases and V 3 bases, and 2 bases lay outside the gene matches. This CDR3 comprises 14 residues. CDR3 sequence reads: CASSHRTGAYEQYF. Here the CDR3 DNA reads TGCGCCAGCAGCCATAGGACAGGGGCCTACGAGCAGTACTTC.

The chain recombines TRBV28 with TRBJ1-4, with TRBD1 as a possible D gene (6 bases). The CDR3 has 16 amino acids. V was trimmed by 6 bases and J by 8 bases, leaving 22 bases between them. The germline CDR1 and CDR2 sequences are MDHEN and SYDVKM. CDR3 sequence: CASSPRGLTHREKLFF. DNA for the CDR3: TGTGCCAGCAGCCCACGGGGGCTCACCCACCGGGAAAAACTGTTTTTT.

J is TRBJ1-6 and V is TRBV7-9; D is undetermined. This CDR3 has 13 amino acids. CDR1 and CDR2 (germline): SEHNR, FQNEAQ (reference sequence). Trimming left V 2 bases short and J 11 bases short, with 10 bases between. CDR3 coding DNA: TGTGCCAGCAGCTTAATATCTATTGCACCCCTCCACTTT. This codes for CASSLISIAPLHF. The complete variable domain, with remaining parts taken from reference TRBV7-9 and TRBJ1-6, reads DTGVSQNPRHKITKRGQNVTFRCDPISEHNRLYWYRQTLGQGPEFLTYFQNEAQLEKSRLLSDRFSAERPKGSFSTLEIQRTEQGDSAMYLCASSLISIAPLHFGNGTRLTVT.

The J gene is TRBJ2-5, the V gene TRBV6-2 or TRBV6-3, with 8 bases lining up with TRBD1. The CDR3 sequence is 15 residues long. The germline CDR1 and CDR2 sequences are MNHEY and SVGEGT. V lost 7 bases and J lost 4; bases outside the gene matches: 11. CDR3 bases: TGTGCCAGCACTCCTCACGGACAGGGTTTAGAGACCCAGTACTTC. Amino acids: CASTPHGQGLETQYF.

The CDR3 loop reads CSGRGNLDTQYF. DNA for the CDR3: TGCAGCGGTAGAGGGAACCTAGACACCCAGTACTTC. The chain uses TRBV29-1 and TRBJ2-5; D is perhaps TRBD2 (5 bases). The CDR3 length is 12 residues. Germline CDR1 and CDR2: SQVTM and ANQGSEA. V was clipped by 7 bases and J by 8 bases, with 17 bases between them.

This clonotype was found a few times. The chain joins TRBV11-3 to TRBJ1-2; D is uncertain. This CDR3 contains 15 residues. Germline CDR1 is SGHNT and CDR2 is YENEEA. With 2 bases removed from V and 7 bases from J, the gap between germline ends came to 17 bases. The CDR3 loop reads CASSLSPLFFPGYTF. In DNA form, the CDR3 reads TGTGCCAGCAGCTTATCCCCTCTCTTTTTCCCTGGCTACACCTTC.

This clonotype was seen a handful of times. CDR3: CASRPGQGLQETQYF. The CDR3 DNA reads as TGTGCCAGCCGACCGGGACAGGGGCTCCAAGAGACCCAGTACTTC. V is TRBV28 and J is TRBJ2-5; 10 bases map to TRBD1. V lost 8 bases, J lost 1 base, and 7 bases stayed unmatched. Germline V lookup: CDR1 MDHEN, CDR2 SYDVKM. This CDR3 is built from 15 residues. Full variable domain (missing parts from reference TRBV28 and TRBJ2-5): DVKVTQSSRYLVKRTGEKVFLECVQDMDHENMFWYRQDPGLGLRLIYFSYDVKMKEKGDIPEGYSVSREKKERFSLILESASTNQTSMYLCASRPGQGLQETQYFGPGTRLLVL.

This clonotype was picked up a small number of times. This rearrangement joins TRBV7-2 to TRBJ1-4; D not certain. The CDR3 sequence is 14 residues long. The V end was cut by 3 bases, the J end by 6 bases, with 11 bases between. Germline V gives CDR1 SGHTA, CDR2 FQGNSA. The DNA for the CDR3 is TGTGCCAGCAGCTTCGGAAGAGGGTATGAAAAACTGTTTTTT. This encodes CASSFGRGYEKLFF.

This clonotype occurred a few times. The chain employs TRBV18 and TRBJ1-2; D gene uncertain. Germline values: CDR1 KGHSH, CDR2 LQKENI. This CDR3 region has 12 residues. Trimming took off 0 bases at V and 5 bases at J, with 4 bases between the two ends. CDR3 in DNA: TGTGCCAGCTCACCACCCAGTTATGGCTACACCTTC. This translates into CASSPPSYGYTF.

This clonotype has ten or more counts. This chain uses TRBV4-3 with TRBJ1-2; D possibly corresponds to TRBD1 (6 bases). Germline CDR1 and CDR2: LGHNA and YSLEER. The CDR3 is 15 residues long. V was trimmed by 0 bases and J by 8 bases, leaving 16 bases between them. CDR3 coding DNA: TGCGCCAGCAGCCAAGATTGGGCAGGGGTTGGGGGCTACACCTTC. This translates into CASSQDWAGVGGYTF.

This clonotype was recorded a few times. This sequence joins TRBV20-1 and TRBJ2-1; D gene ambiguous. The CDR3 covers 12 residues. Looked up from germline, CDR1 is DFQATT and CDR2 is SNEGSKA (reference sequence). Trimming took 6 bases from V and 5 from J, leaving 11 bases between them. CDR3 sequence reads: CSALGPNNEQFF. As DNA, the CDR3 is TGCAGTGCCCTGGGCCCGAACAATGAGCAGTTCTTC.

V and J are TRBV19 and TRBJ2-7; 7 nucleotides match TRBD1. The V segment lost 11 bases and the J segment 3 bases; nucleotides outside the gene matches: 10. CDR3 length equals 13 residues. Germline V gene data show CDR1 as LNHDA and CDR2 as SQIVND (reference sequence). In DNA, the CDR3 is TGTGCCGCAGGACTTACAGGGGACTACGAGCAGTACTTC. Protein: CAAGLTGDYEQYF.

CDR3 amino acids: CSVDPTPAPEQYF. In DNA, the CDR3 is TGCAGCGTTGATCCAACCCCGGCACCCGAGCAGTACTTC. The rearrangement joins TRBV29-1 to TRBJ2-7; D unclear. Germline V gene data show CDR1 as SQVTM and CDR2 as ANQGSEA. This CDR3 region has 13 residues. Trimming cost V 3 bases and J 6 bases, with 15 bases left between them.

The V call is TRBV29-1, the J call TRBJ2-7; no reliable D call. CDR1 and CDR2 (germline): SQVTM, ANQGSEA. The germline V and J ends were trimmed by 7 bases and 0 bases, with 10 bases remaining between them. The CDR3 is 12 residues long. The CDR3: CSAFLSSYEQYF. The CDR3 coding sequence is TGCAGCGCTTTCCTCAGCTCCTACGAGCAGTACTTC.

This clonotype was counted between two and nine times. The V and J genes are TRBV6-1 and TRBJ2-3, with D perhaps given as TRBD1 or TRBD2 (5 bases each). This CDR3 is built from 14 residues. V was trimmed by 6 bases and J by 2 bases, leaving 12 bases between them. The germline V gene encodes CDR1 MNHNS and CDR2 SASEGT. Here the CDR3 reads CASRPGAFTDTQYF. DNA of the CDR3: TGTGCCAGCAGACCCGGGGCCTTCACAGATACGCAGTATTTT.

This clonotype was counted only a few times. This rearrangement joins TRBV29-1 to TRBJ2-7; D unclear. CDR3 size: 13 residues. CDR1 SQVTM and CDR2 ANQGSEA come from the germline V gene. Deletions cut 2 bases from V and 5 bases from J, with 13 bases between. DNA of the CDR3: TGCAGCGTTGAACAGCCTGGTACCCACGAGCAGTACTTC. Protein product: CSVEQPGTHEQYF.

This clonotype came up many times. CDR3 residues: CASSWPGGIETQYF. The DNA of the CDR3 is TGTGCCAGCAGCTGGCCGGGGGGGATCGAGACCCAGTACTTC. V and J are TRBV5-4 and TRBJ2-5; 8 bases agree with TRBD2. V was clipped by 3 bases and J by 5 bases; unmatched bases: 6. Germline-derived CDR1 and CDR2 are SGHNT and YYREEE (reference sequence). The CDR3 spans 14 residues.

In this sample, this clonotype turned up a few times. V usage is TRBV5-1 and J usage is TRBJ1-1, with D maybe TRBD1 (5 bases). In germline, CDR1 is SGHRS, CDR2 YFSETQ. V was cut by 4 bases and J by 5 bases, with 15 bases left in between. The CDR3 length is 14 residues. The DNA for the CDR3 is TGCGCCAGCAGCCGATCCGGGGCGGAGACTGAAGCTTTCTTT. Translation gives CASSRSGAETEAFF.

The chain links TRBV6-6 to TRBJ2-1; D may correspond to TRBD1 or TRBD2 (5 bases each). The germline gives CDR1 MNHNY, CDR2 SVGAGI (reference sequence). V lost 2 bases and J 10 bases, leaving 9 bases between the germline ends. CDR3 size: 12 residues. In DNA, the CDR3 is TGTGCCAGCAGTTACCGGGGCCAGGAGCAGTTCTTC. This encodes CASSYRGQEQFF.

The chain is built from TRBV28 and TRBJ2-7; the D gene is possibly TRBD2 (5 bases). V lost 8 bases to trimming and J lost 3 bases, with 23 bases between them. This CDR3 region has 16 residues. Germline V gene sequence: CDR1 MDHEN, CDR2 SYDVKM. CDR3 sequence: CASGSLRRTLLYEQYF. CDR3 sequence (DNA): TGTGCCAGCGGTTCCCTTAGACGGACTCTTCTCTACGAGCAGTACTTC. The full variable domain, rest sourced from reference TRBV28 and TRBJ2-7, is DVKVTQSSRYLVKRTGEKVFLECVQDMDHENMFWYRQDPGLGLRLIYFSYDVKMKEKGDIPEGYSVSREKKERFSLILESASTNQTSMYLCASGSLRRTLLYEQYFGPGTRLTVT.

In its sample, this clonotype was seen a few times. The CDR3 bases are TGTGCCGGAGGTAGCTCCTACGAGCAGTACTTC. Residues: CAGGSSYEQYF. The chain recombines TRBV7-9 with TRBJ2-7, with D maybe TRBD2 (5 bases). V was clipped by 11 bases and J by 0 bases, with 8 bases between them. CDR1 is SEHNR, CDR2 FQNEAQ, per germline (reference sequence). The CDR3 spans 11 residues.

This clonotype was seen at least ten times. DNA for the CDR3: TGTGCCAGCAGCTTTCCCACAGCCCGGAATGAGCAGTTCTTC. The encoded protein is CASSFPTARNEQFF. The J gene is TRBJ2-1, the V gene TRBV7-2, with D hard to call. V was shortened by 3 bases and J by 7 bases, with 13 bases between the two germline ends. Germline CDR1 SGHTA, CDR2 FQGNSA. The CDR3 is 14 amino acids.

The V call is TRBV5-1, the J call TRBJ2-3, with D perhaps assigned TRBD1 or TRBD2 (5 bases each). CDR3 length equals 14 residues. The germline V gene has CDR1 SGHRS and CDR2 YFSETQ. The V end lost 4 bases, the J end lost 3 bases, and 12 bases lay between the germline ends. This CDR3 reads CASSMGRPTDTQYF. CDR3 DNA sequence: TGCGCCAGCAGCATGGGACGACCTACAGATACGCAGTATTTT.

The chain links TRBV10-3 to TRBJ2-7; TRBD2 might be the D (6 bases). V was clipped by 6 bases and J by 0 bases, with 15 bases between them. Germline CDR1 reads ENHRY; CDR2 reads SYGVKD. The CDR3 spans 15 residues. CDR3 loop: CAIRGPSAFSYEQYF. CDR3 DNA: TGTGCCATCAGGGGCCCTAGCGCATTCTCCTACGAGCAGTACTTC.

In its sample, this clonotype was seen a few times. The chain recombines TRBV28 with TRBJ2-3; D perhaps matches TRBD2 (6 bases). V dropped 8 bases and J dropped 2 bases, with 14 bases sitting between them. The CDR3 sequence is 14 residues long. Germline assignment: CDR1 MDHEN and CDR2 SYDVKM. The CDR3 here is CASHRRGYTDTQYF. DNA for the CDR3: TGTGCCAGCCACCGACGGGGGTACACAGATACGCAGTATTTT.

The V gene is TRBV20-1, the J gene TRBJ2-3, with D unclear. Germline CDR1 is DFQATT and CDR2 is SNEGSKA (reference sequence). The length of the CDR3 is 15 residues. V dropped 3 bases and J dropped 3 bases, with 16 bases sitting between them. The CDR3 nucleotides read TGCAGTGCTAGGAAGGGTCAGGAGAGGACAGATACGCAGTATTTT. Encoded protein: CSARKGQERTDTQYF.